Here is one T cell receptor (beta chain) with its context. Its specificity is not known. This CDR3 contains 11 residues. Trimming cost V 6 bases and J 7 bases; bases outside gene matches: 2. Germline V lookup: CDR1 MNHEY, CDR2 SVGAGI. The data were taken from a study of T-cell memory formation after mild COVID-19. Study information: TCR clustering was largely donor specific.

Study observations and caveats: In second-wave clones peaking day 37, SARS-CoV-2 specificity remained unconfirmed.

Employing constant-segment primers, 5'RACE generated TCR alpha and TCR beta cDNA libraries bearing sample barcodes and UMIs. TCRdb fed the 5' RACE reads into MiXCR, producing one record per CDR3 protein. The table has hundreds of thousands of distinct CDR3 sequences, 25% to 30% seen once. Sequencing was performed on PBMCs or a T cell subset sorted from them (not recorded which). The chain employs TRBV6-5 and TRBJ1-1, with 7 positions matching TRBD1. This TCR was recovered from an adult woman who had mild COVID-19 (a few samples of this study predate the infection). Cell type and time point are not known. The chain's CDR3 is CASRRDSEAFF. CDR3 nucleotide sequence: TGTGCCAGCAGAAGGGACAGTGAAGCTTTCTTT.